Listed below are T cell receptor beta chains from one sample, sequenced in a study of beta chain features in type 1 diabetes. TCRdb's table, derived via immunoSEQ multiplex PCR, lists solely in-frame clones and lacks some. In the table there are about 280,000 clones, 15% of which are singletons. The sequenced sample consisted of naive CD4+ T cells from blood. These receptors were collected from a man aged 18 to 35 with type 1 diabetes. CDR3s include the opening cysteine and the closing phenylalanine or tryptophan. The D gene is left open where the match is weak. Clone size is stated in some rows and not others, as once, few, many or a class when expanded.

TRBV29-1	TRBJ2-5	NA	NA	TGCAGCGTTATTAATCGACTAGTTACTAGGGGAGAGACCCAGTACTTC	CSVINRLVTRGETQYF
TRBV5-1	TRBJ2-1	NA	NA	TGCGCCAGCCGCCGCGCGGATGAGCAGTTCTTC	CASRRADEQFF
TRBV6-5	TRBJ2-7	TRBD1	NA	TGTGCCAGCAGATCCGGGACAGGGGGTTCCTACGAGCAGTACTTC	CASRSGTGGSYEQYF
TRBV30	TRBJ2-2	NA	NA	TGTGCCTGGAGTGTACGCGCCGGGGAGCTGTTTTTT	CAWSVRAGELFF
TRBV2	TRBJ2-1	TRBD1	NA	TGTGCCAGCGCGACAGGGTACAATGAGCAGTTCTTC	CASATGYNEQFF
TRBV9	TRBJ2-3	NA	NA	TGTGCCAGCAGTTTCAGAGGGCAGGGGCCAGATACGCAGTATTTT	CASSFRGQGPDTQYF
TRBV9	TRBJ2-3	NA	NA	TGTGCCAGCAGCGTAAGAGGAGAGGATACGCAGTATTTT	CASSVRGEDTQYF
TRBV2	TRBJ2-5	TRBD1	NA	TGTGCCAGCAGTGAAGACAGGGGAATTGATGAGACCCAGTACTTC	CASSEDRGIDETQYF
TRBV10-2	TRBJ2-7	NA	NA	TGCGCCAGCAGTCCTAGATCCTACGAGCAGTACTTC	CASSPRSYEQYF
TRBV15	TRBJ2-5	NA	few	TGTGCCACCAGCAGAGATGCCCGGGGAAACGGGGAGACCCAGTACTTC	CATSRDARGNGETQYF
TRBV5-1	TRBJ1-2	NA	few	TGCGCCAGCAGCTTGCTAGGGGCTGTCTATGGCTACACCTTC	CASSLLGAVYGYTF
TRBV5-6	TRBJ2-2	TRBD1	NA	TGTGCCAGCAGCTTGGACAGGGGGCTCGGGGAGCTGTTTTTT	CASSLDRGLGELFF
TRBV28	TRBJ2-7	NA	NA	TGTGCCAGCAGCGCGGGATTCGACGAGCAGTACTTC	CASSAGFDEQYF
TRBV11-2	TRBJ1-5	NA	NA	TGTGCCAGCAGCCCACGACCGGACAGTCAGCCCCAGCATTTT	CASSPRPDSQPQHF
TRBV7-4	TRBJ2-7	TRBD2	few	TGTGCCAGCAGCTTAGAGGTGGGACTAGCGGACCACTACGAGCAGTACTTC	CASSLEVGLADHYEQYF
TRBV30	TRBJ2-1	NA	NA	TGTGCCTGGAGTGTAAAGGGGCATGAGCAGTTCTTC	CAWSVKGHEQFF
TRBV21-1	TRBJ2-7	NA	NA	TGTGCCAGCAGCAAGGACAGGGGTCTGTACGAGCAGTACTTC	CASSKDRGLYEQYF
TRBV14	TRBJ2-7	TRBD2	NA	TGTGCCAGCAGCCAAGATAGAGGGTTAGCGGGGCGAGACGAGCAGTACTTC	CASSQDRGLAGRDEQYF
TRBV7-9	TRBJ2-4	TRBD1	NA	TGTGCCAGCAGCTTCTCCAGGGGGCACGGAAACATTCAGTACTTC	CASSFSRGHGNIQYF
TRBV15	TRBJ2-3	NA	NA	TGTGCCACCAGCCCTCGGGGGTTAACAGATACGCAGTATTTT	CATSPRGLTDTQYF
TRBV7-2	TRBJ2-1	TRBD2	NA	TGTGCCAGCAGCTTACCGGCTAGCGGGAGGTCGTCCTACAATGAGCAGTTCTTC	CASSLPASGRSSYNEQFF
TRBV7-9	TRBJ2-2	TRBD1	NA	TGTGCCAGCAGCCCCGGGACAGAGGTTCTGGATTTGATAGGGGAGCTGTTTTTT	CASSPGTEVLDLIGELFF
TRBV4-1	TRBJ2-5	NA	few	TGCGCCAGCAGCCGATCCGGAGAGACCCAGTACTTC	CASSRSGETQYF
TRBV5-6	TRBJ1-1	NA	few	TGTGCCAGCAGCTTAGCGGGTGAAGCTTTCTTT	CASSLAGEAFF
TRBV4-1	TRBJ1-1	TRBD1	NA	TGCGCCAGCAGCCGGACAGGGGCGGGGATGAACACTGAAGCTTTCTTT	CASSRTGAGMNTEAFF
TRBV5-6	TRBJ2-7	NA	NA	TGTGCCAGCAGCTTGGCGGGACTGGCGACCTACGAGCAGTACTTC	CASSLAGLATYEQYF
TRBV12-5	TRBJ1-2	TRBD1	NA	TGTGCTAGTGGTCGCGCCACAGGGGCGAGTGGCTACACCTTC	CASGRATGASGYTF
TRBV11-2	TRBJ2-1	TRBD2	NA	TGTGCCAGCAGCTTAGGGCGGGGGACCTACAATGAGCAGTTCTTC	CASSLGRGTYNEQFF
TRBV5-4	TRBJ2-5	TRBD1	NA	TGTGCCAGCAGGACAGGGGGCAAAGGGACCCAGTACTTC	CASRTGGKGTQYF
TRBV30	TRBJ1-3	NA	NA	TGTGCCTGGAGTCCACAGAGCTCTGGAAACACCATATATTTT	CAWSPQSSGNTIYF
TRBV27	TRBJ2-7	TRBD1	NA	TGTGCCAGCAGCCCAAGACAGGGATTCTACGAGCAGTACTTC	CASSPRQGFYEQYF
TRBV4-2	TRBJ2-7	NA	few	TGTGCCAGCAGCCAACCCGACAGCAGGCGGCAGTACTTC	CASSQPDSRRQYF
TRBV7-6	TRBJ2-3	TRBD2	few	TGTGCCAGCAGCAGGGGACTAGCGAGCACAGATACGCAGTATTTT	CASSRGLASTDTQYF
TRBV5-1	TRBJ2-4	NA	NA	TGCGCCAGCAGCTTAGTCGGGACATTAGCCAAAAACATTCAGTACTTC	CASSLVGTLAKNIQYF
TRBV30	TRBJ1-2	NA	few	TGTGCCTGGAGTCCCGGACTGCTCTATGGCTACACCTTC	CAWSPGLLYGYTF
TRBV5-4	TRBJ2-3	TRBD2	few	TGTGCCAGCAGCCCACCCTGGACTAGCGGAACACCTAGCACAGATACGCAGTATTTT	CASSPPWTSGTPSTDTQYF
TRBV29-1	TRBJ2-1	NA	NA	TGCAGCGTTGAGCGACTCCTGACCTACAATGAGCAGTTCTTC	CSVERLLTYNEQFF
TRBV30	TRBJ2-2	TRBD1	NA	TGTGCCTGGAGGGGGACAGCGAACACCGGGGAGCTGTTTTTT	CAWRGTANTGELFF
TRBV30	TRBJ1-3	NA	few	TGTGCCTGGAGTAGGACAGCCTCCTCTGGAAACACCATATATTTT	CAWSRTASSGNTIYF
TRBV5-1	TRBJ2-5	TRBD2	few	TGCGCCAGCAGCTTGGGACGGGAGGGCCCAGAGACCCAGTACTTC	CASSLGREGPETQYF
TRBV5-4	TRBJ1-1	NA	NA	TGTGCCAGCAGCTTGGTTTCGGGGGGCACTGAAGCTTTCTTT	CASSLVSGGTEAFF
TRBV5-1	TRBJ1-3	NA	NA	TGCGCCAGCAGCTTGGTGGCAGACTCTGGAAACACCATATATTTT	CASSLVADSGNTIYF
TRBV9	TRBJ2-5	TRBD2	few	TGTGCCAGCAGCGTAGACAGCGGGAGGTTTGAGACCCAGTACTTC	CASSVDSGRFETQYF
TRBV19	TRBJ1-1	NA	few	TGTGCCAGTACCTCAAGATTCCGCAGCGGAGTCCGGCCTGAAGCTTTCTTT	CASTSRFRSGVRPEAFF